One sample yielded the 10 T cell receptor beta chains listed below, sequenced in a study of spatial heterogeneity in lung cancer. TCRdb independently ran MiXCR on the 5' RACE reads; one entry per CDR3 protein. The table lists about 3,300 distinct CDR3 sequences, approximately 9.8% of them singletons. Time point indicated: sample taken at primary tumor resection. This specimen consisted of normal lung tissue next to the tumor, obtained at surgery. Every receptor here comes from a male donor with early-stage non-small cell lung cancer.

The CDR3 reads CASSLAGAAGANVLTF. As DNA, the CDR3 is TGCGCCAGCAGCTTGGCCGGGGCAGCTGGGGCCAACGTCCTGACTTTC. The chain couples TRBV5-1 to TRBJ2-6; D possibly uses TRBD1 or TRBD2 (5 bases each). Between the trimmed V and J ends, which lost 0 bases and 2 bases, there was a span of 9 bases. CDR1 and CDR2 (germline): SGHRS, YFSETQ. The CDR3 totals 16 residues.

Within the sample, this clonotype is large. The V gene is TRBV7-8, the J gene TRBJ1-2; D possibly corresponds to TRBD1 (5 bases). The CDR3 has 16 amino acids. The V end lost 1 base, the J end lost 5 bases, and 17 bases lay between the germline ends. Germline CDR1 reads SGHVS; CDR2 reads FQNEAQ. The CDR3 sequence is CASSLGEGTTQYGYTF. Here the CDR3 DNA reads TGTGCCAGCAGCTTAGGCGAGGGGACCACCCAATATGGCTACACCTTC. The full variable domain, with the rest looked up from reference TRBV7-8 and TRBJ1-2, is GAGVSQSPRYKVAKRGQDVALRCDPISGHVSLFWYQQALGQGPEFLTYFQNEAQLDKSGLPSDRFFAERPEGSVSTLKIQRTQQEDSAVYLCASSLGEGTTQYGYTFGSGTRLTVV.

The V call is TRBV9, the J call TRBJ2-1, with D tentatively TRBD1 (6 bases). The CDR3 covers 16 residues. The ends were cut back, 0 bases at V and 0 bases at J, with 10 bases in the middle. From germline, CDR1 is SGDLS and CDR2 YYNGEE. CDR3 region: CASSVAGDTSYNEQFF. CDR3 bases: TGTGCCAGCAGCGTAGCTGGGGACACCTCCTACAATGAGCAGTTCTTC.

In its sample, this clonotype is medium-sized. The genes are TRBV5-1 and TRBJ2-3; 9 bases line up with TRBD2. The length of the CDR3 is 14 residues. The germline V gene encodes CDR1 SGHRS and CDR2 YFSETQ. Trimming at V came to 0 bases and at J to 10 bases, leaving 6 bases not matched to a gene. CDR3 nucleotides: TGCGCCAGCAGCTTGGGACTAGCGGCTGGCGCGCAGTATTTT. As protein: CASSLGLAAGAQYF.

The V call is TRBV20-1, the J call TRBJ2-4, with D possibly being TRBD1 (6 bases). Per germline, CDR1 DFQATT and CDR2 SNEGSKA (reference sequence). CDR3 size: 14 residues. Trimming removed 5 bases from V and 6 bases from J, with 17 bases in between. CDR3 region: CSAGNGGERNIQYF. In DNA form, the CDR3 reads TGCAGTGCTGGGAATGGGGGCGAAAGAAACATTCAGTACTTC.

This clonotype is medium-sized. The genes are TRBV7-8 and TRBJ2-3; D call uncertain. Germline V gene lookup returns CDR1 SGHVS and CDR2 FQNEAQ. The CDR3 spans 14 residues. V was shortened by 5 bases and J by 0 bases, with 9 bases between the two germline ends. The CDR3 DNA reads TGTGCCAGCAGCCGACCTTATAGCACAGATACGCAGTATTTT. Residues: CASSRPYSTDTQYF.

This chain links TRBV2 with TRBJ2-7, with TRBD2 identical over 7 bases. Germline V gene sequence: CDR1 SNHLY, CDR2 FYNNEI. V lost 2 bases to trimming and J lost 3 bases; unmatched junction nucleotides: 10. The CDR3 extends over 16 amino acids. The CDR3 coding sequence is TGTGCCAGCAGTGAATCTAGCGGTCAAATCGGCTACGAGCAGTACTTC. It yields the protein CASSESSGQIGYEQYF. Full variable domain (outside the CDR3, taken from reference TRBV2 and TRBJ2-7): EPEVTQTPSHQVTQMGQEVILRCVPISNHLYFYWYRQILGQKVEFLVSFYNNEISEKSEIFDDQFSVERPDGSNFTLKIRSTKLEDSAMYFCASSESSGQIGYEQYFGPGTRLTVT.

By its share, this clonotype is medium-sized (0.01 to 0.1%). The V call is TRBV7-9, the J call TRBJ2-7, with D uncertain. This CDR3 comprises 14 residues. V was shortened by 4 bases and J by 3 bases, with 13 bases between the two germline ends. CDR1 SEHNR and CDR2 FQNEAQ come from the germline V gene (reference sequence). The CDR3 nucleotides are TGTGCCAGCAGCTCTAGGGCACAGTACTACGAGCAGTACTTC. Protein: CASSSRAQYYEQYF.

This clonotype showed up many times. This chain connects TRBV6-6 to TRBJ1-3; D gene unclear. CDR1 is MNHNY, CDR2 SVGAGI, per germline (reference sequence). The CDR3 consists of 14 residues. V shed 7 bases and J shed 8 bases, with 18 bases lying between them. In nucleotides, the CDR3 is TGTGCCAGCAACGATCAGGCGGCAGGAGACACCATATATTTT. Protein sequence: CASNDQAAGDTIYF.

In this sample, this clonotype is medium-sized. This sequence joins TRBV11-2 and TRBJ1-6; no firm D call. Germline V gives CDR1 SGHAT, CDR2 FQNNGV. V lost 1 base and J lost 13, with 11 bases in between. The CDR3 contains 13 residues. CDR3 loop: CASSLAPLTPLHF. The CDR3 nucleotides are TGTGCCAGCAGCTTAGCCCCCCTCACCCCCCTCCACTTT.